This T cell receptor (beta chain) was identified in a study of beta chain features in type 1 diabetes. Of the isolated RNA, all was reverse transcribed, and so the sequenced material was expressed TCRB transcripts. Sequencing was performed with immunoSEQ multiplex PCR; in TCRdb, only in-frame clones are kept and a portion is missing. The table records hundreds of thousands of clones, 10% to 12% of them present only once. Germline CDR1 reads SGDLS; CDR2 reads YYNGEE. This CDR3 comprises 14 residues. V gave up 0 bases and J gave up 1 base, with 6 bases separating them. The source of this sequence is a young woman in good health. This chain connects TRBV9 to TRBJ2-3; D gene uncertain. Source material: naive CD4+ T cells from blood. The CDR3 region has the DNA TGTGCCAGCAGCGTAGGGGTGGGCACAGATACGCAGTATTTT. This translates into CASSVGVGTDTQYF. Full variable domain (outside the CDR3, taken from reference TRBV9 and TRBJ2-3): DSGVTQTPKHLITATGQRVTLRCSPRSGDLSVYWYQQSLDQGLQFLIQYYNGEERAKGNILERFSAQQFPDLHSELNLSSLELGDSALYFCASSVGVGTDTQYFGPGTRLTVL.